The 13 T cell receptor beta chains below come from one sample, sequenced in a study of blood T cell repertoires in COVID-19. The assay was immunoSEQ multiplex PCR, and TCRdb's table has in-frame clones only and misses some. Here the sample spans roughly 290,000 clones, approximately 85% being singletons. Specimen: peripheral blood. These receptors were collected from a human donor with COVID-19, enrolled during active disease. The donor label of this sample is uncertain.

The V gene is TRBV4-1, the J gene TRBJ2-7, with TRBD2 as a possible D gene (5 bases). From germline, CDR1 is MGHRA and CDR2 YSYEKL. V lost 5 bases and J 7 bases, leaving 24 bases between the germline ends. This CDR3 has 16 amino acids. The CDR3 loop is CASSTYTTGSLREQYF. The CDR3 nucleotides read TGCGCCAGCAGCACCTACACAACGGGATCCCTCAGGGAGCAGTACTTC.

The gene calls are TRBV2 and TRBJ1-5, with a possible D match to TRBD1 (5 bases). Trimming cost V 2 bases and J 0 bases, with 8 bases left between them. The length of the CDR3 is 15 residues. The germline V gene encodes CDR1 SNHLY and CDR2 FYNNEI. CDR3 in DNA: TGTGCCAGCAGTGAAATTAGGGGTAGCAATCAGCCCCAGCATTTT. This translates into CASSEIRGSNQPQHF.

The rearrangement joins TRBV19 to TRBJ1-5, with a weak D call TRBD1 (6 bases). The CDR3 has 15 residues. CDR1 and CDR2 from the germline V gene are LNHDA and SQIVND (reference sequence). V dropped 5 bases and J dropped 7 bases, with 18 bases sitting between them. The CDR3 protein is CASSPRTGGGQPQHF. DNA for the CDR3: TGTGCCAGTAGTCCCAGGACGGGAGGGGGACAGCCCCAGCATTTT.

The chain employs TRBV5-4 and TRBJ1-6; 7 bases match TRBD1. CDR1 is SGHNT, CDR2 YYREEE, per germline (reference sequence). V lost 0 bases, J lost 9 bases, and 3 bases stayed unmatched. The CDR3 extends over 14 amino acids. CDR3: CASSLVDRTSPLHF. Here the CDR3 DNA reads TGTGCCAGCAGCTTGGTGGACAGGACTTCACCCCTCCACTTT.

This clone was counted a single time. J is TRBJ2-7 and V is TRBV11-2; TRBD1 agrees at 7 bases. This CDR3 has 15 residues. Germline V lookup: CDR1 SGHAT, CDR2 FQNNGV. V trimming: 5 bases; J trimming: 3 bases; junction bases outside the gene matches: 10. CDR3 nucleotides: TGTGCCAGCAGCACGAACACAGGGGCCAGCTACGAGCAGTACTTC. It encodes CASSTNTGASYEQYF.

The rearrangement uses TRBV30 and TRBJ2-7; 7 nucleotides line up with TRBD2. CDR3 length: 14 amino acids. Germline values: CDR1 GTSNPN, CDR2 SVGIG (reference sequence). The V segment lost 3 bases and the J segment 0 bases; nucleotides outside the gene matches: 5. This CDR3 reads CAWRVRDYSYEQYF. CDR3 in DNA: TGTGCCTGGAGGGTCCGGGACTACTCCTACGAGCAGTACTTC.

V usage is TRBV27 and J usage is TRBJ2-5; possible D gene TRBD1, 5 bases. The germline gives CDR1 MNHEY, CDR2 SMNVEV (reference sequence). Trimming took 4 bases from V and 4 from J, leaving 10 bases between them. This CDR3 spans 13 amino acids. For the CDR3, the DNA is TGTGCCAGCAGTTGGACAATAGGAGAGACCCAGTACTTC. It translates to CASSWTIGETQYF.

The chain's CDR3 is CASSPRTGNDEAFF. The CDR3 nucleotides read TGTGCCAGCAGCCCCCGGACAGGCAACGATGAAGCTTTCTTT. The rearrangement joins TRBV3-1 (or the pseudogene TRBV3-2) to TRBJ1-1; 7 bases fit TRBD1. The germline V gene encodes CDR1 LGHDT and CDR2 YNNKEL (reference sequence). J was trimmed by 7 bases and V by 4 bases; bases with no gene match: 9. CDR3 length: 14 residues.

The gene calls are TRBV11-2 and TRBJ2-2, with a possible D match to TRBD1 (6 bases). The CDR3 is 15 amino acids. V was trimmed by 3 bases and J by 3 bases, leaving 11 bases between them. The germline V gene has CDR1 SGHAT and CDR2 FQNNGV. CDR3 nucleotides: TGTGCCAGCAGCTTCAGGGGCCGGGACACCGGGGAGCTGTTTTTT. This gives the protein CASSFRGRDTGELFF.

The J gene is TRBJ2-6, the V gene TRBV7-3; D unclear. The CDR3 consists of 13 residues. CDR1 and CDR2 from the germline V gene are SGHTA and FQGTGA. V gave up 6 bases and J gave up 2 bases, with 5 bases separating them. For the CDR3, the DNA is TGTGCCAGCAGAACTACTGGGGCCAACGTCCTGACTTTC. Translating it yields CASRTTGANVLTF.

This clone was counted between two and nine times. The CDR3 protein is CASSTHRAANEKLFF. CDR3 in DNA: TGTGCCAGCAGCACCCACAGGGCGGCTAATGAAAAACTGTTTTTT. The V and J genes are TRBV3-1 (or the pseudogene TRBV3-2) and TRBJ1-4; tentatively, D is TRBD1 (6 bases). CDR3 length equals 15 residues. The V end was cut by 5 bases, the J end by 3 bases, with 13 bases between. The germline V gene has CDR1 LGHDT and CDR2 YNNKEL (reference sequence).

In its sample, this clone was seen a few times. This chain links TRBV9 with TRBJ1-3; D gene uncertain. The CDR3 extends over 15 amino acids. From germline, CDR1 is SGDLS and CDR2 YYNGEE. The ends were cut back, 4 bases at V and 0 bases at J, with 11 bases in the middle. The chain's CDR3 is CASSPTGNSGNTIYF. Here the CDR3 DNA reads TGTGCCAGCAGCCCAACGGGGAACTCTGGAAACACCATATATTTT.

The chain recombines TRBV6-1 with TRBJ2-3; TRBD1 agrees at 8 bases. This CDR3 is 15 amino acids long. With 1 base clipped from V and 7 bases from J, the junction kept 7 bases outside the gene matches. From germline, CDR1 is MNHNS and CDR2 SASEGT. The CDR3 spells CASSEGRTGTHTQYF. For the CDR3, the DNA is TGTGCCAGCAGTGAAGGCCGGACAGGGACCCATACGCAGTATTTT.